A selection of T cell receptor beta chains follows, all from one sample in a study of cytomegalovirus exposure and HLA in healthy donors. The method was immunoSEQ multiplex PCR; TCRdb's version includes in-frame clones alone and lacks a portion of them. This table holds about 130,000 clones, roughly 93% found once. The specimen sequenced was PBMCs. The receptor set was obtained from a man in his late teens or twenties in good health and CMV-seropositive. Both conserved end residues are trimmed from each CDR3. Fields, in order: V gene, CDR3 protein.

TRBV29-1 SVKPSGTYEQY
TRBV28 ASSSRLAYEQY
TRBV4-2 ASSGGGTGDEKLF
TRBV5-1 ASSSTGGAEYGYT
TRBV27 ASSLSMGIGASFEQY
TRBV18 ASSPPGEGNQPQH
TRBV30 AWSRQGESQPQH
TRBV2 AIATGTYGYT
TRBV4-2 ASSGGQDSNQPQH
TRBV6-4 ASSDVSQPQH
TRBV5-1 ASSLDSGTDEQY
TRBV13 ASSPLASDTQY
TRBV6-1 ASGTGDQPQH
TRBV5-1 ASSPTGSTGELF
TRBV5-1 ASSFAVTGELF
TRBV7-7 ASSSQVNTEAF
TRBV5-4 ASSLAGNPSYNEQF
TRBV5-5 ASSFNPRGNTGELF
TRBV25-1 ASSELASGRANNEQF
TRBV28 ASKFQSVYNSPLH
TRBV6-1 ASSEGWTEYEQY
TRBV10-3 AIGDGRALYEQY
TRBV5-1 ASSLIGSFYEQY
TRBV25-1 ASSETGDQPQH
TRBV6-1 ASRAGTGGSYEQY
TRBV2 ASSDDSRYYGYT
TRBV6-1 ASSEGSGEWGYT
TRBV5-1 ASSFGQGGNGYT
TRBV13 ASSVRTSGSFETQY
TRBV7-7 ASSSGLAGLETQY
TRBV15 ATSRDWRRDQPQH
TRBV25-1 ASAVGGFLYEQY
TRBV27 ASSLSAGGAARWGYT
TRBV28 ASSPTQGGETQY
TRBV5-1 ASSLTPREQY
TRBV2 ASTLPRTGETYEQY